This passage covers 30 T cell receptor beta chains from one sample sequenced in a study of blood T cell repertoires in COVID-19. Sequencing was performed with immunoSEQ multiplex PCR; in TCRdb, only in-frame clones are kept and a portion is missing. The data contain about 99,000 clones, 84% of them singletons. Sequenced sample: peripheral blood. These receptors originate from a man between 70 and 80 years old with active or convalescent COVID-19.

This clone has a single count. This chain joins TRBV7-3 and TRBJ2-5, with a weak D call TRBD2 (5 bases). Trimming shortened V by 4 bases and J by 0 bases, and 6 bases separated the two germline ends. The CDR3 runs 13 residues. Germline V lookup: CDR1 SGHTA, CDR2 FQGTGA. CDR3 amino acids: CASSSDYQETQYF. The CDR3, as DNA: TGTGCCAGCAGCTCGGACTACCAAGAGACCCAGTACTTC.

The chain recombines TRBV5-1 with TRBJ2-7, with D possibly matching TRBD2 (7 bases). The germline V gene has CDR1 SGHRS and CDR2 YFSETQ. The V end lost 3 bases, the J end lost 6 bases, and 19 bases lay between the germline ends. The CDR3 is 15 residues long. CDR3 DNA sequence: TGCGCCAGCAGCTGGGCGGGAGACAGGACAATCGAGCAGTACTTC. It codes for CASSWAGDRTIEQYF.

The CDR3 sequence: CASTSGGIPYNEQFF. DNA for the CDR3: TGTGCCAGTACTAGCGGGGGAATCCCCTACAATGAGCAGTTCTTC. This chain links TRBV19 with TRBJ2-1, with TRBD2 matching 10 bases. The CDR3 extends over 15 amino acids. After removal of 7 bases from V and 2 bases from J, the junction contained 5 bases not matched to a gene. Germline CDR1 reads LNHDA; CDR2 reads SQIVND (reference sequence). Looking up the rest from reference TRBV19 and TRBJ2-1 gives the full variable domain: DGGITQSPKYLFRKEGQNVTLSCEQNLNHDAMYWYRQDPGQGLRLIYYSQIVNDFQKGDIAEGYSVSREKKESFPLTVTSAQKNPTAFYLCASTSGGIPYNEQFFGPGTRLTVL.

This clone was recorded once. The chain carries TRBV7-8 and TRBJ2-5; tentative D call: TRBD1 (6 bases). Trimming shortened V by 1 base and J by 5 bases, and 11 bases separated the two germline ends. Per germline, CDR1 SGHVS and CDR2 FQNEAQ. This CDR3 has 14 residues. CDR3 region: CASSLGRRGETQYF. The CDR3 nucleotides are TGTGCCAGCAGCTTAGGCCGCAGGGGTGAGACCCAGTACTTC.

The rearrangement uses TRBV19 and TRBJ2-2; TRBD2 is a possible D gene (6 bases). In germline, CDR1 is LNHDA, CDR2 SQIVND (reference sequence). The V and J ends lost 9 bases and 1 base respectively, with 15 bases between them. This CDR3 is built from 15 residues. This chain's CDR3 is CASSLGGGNTGELFF. CDR3 sequence (DNA): TGTGCCAGCAGTTTGGGGGGTGGGAACACCGGGGAGCTGTTTTTT.

This clone was counted a few times. The chain's CDR3 is CASSIPRLVTEAFF. The CDR3 DNA is TGTGCCAGTAGTATCCCCCGACTGGTCACTGAAGCTTTCTTT. The chain is built from TRBV19 and TRBJ1-1; D unclear. V lost 3 bases, J lost 4 bases, and 12 bases lay in between. Germline values: CDR1 LNHDA, CDR2 SQIVND (reference sequence). This CDR3 is built from 14 residues.

This chain links TRBV30 with TRBJ1-2, with D possibly matching TRBD1 (6 bases). Trimming shortened V by 2 bases and J by 7 bases, and 11 bases separated the two germline ends. This CDR3 spans 12 amino acids. Germline V gives CDR1 GTSNPN, CDR2 SVGIG (reference sequence). In DNA, the CDR3 is TGTGCCTGGAGTCAACAGGGCTTTGGCTACACCTTC. It is translated as CAWSQQGFGYTF.

The chain has TRBV3-1 (or the pseudogene TRBV3-2) and TRBJ1-2; perhaps TRBD1 as D (5 bases). Trimming stripped 6 bases from V and 2 bases from J, with 10 bases between. The CDR3 length is 13 residues. Germline CDR1 LGHDT, CDR2 YNNKEL (reference sequence). The DNA of the CDR3 is TGTGCCAGCAGGGGGCCCGGGAACTATGGCTACACCTTC. Translation: CASRGPGNYGYTF.

The chain recombines TRBV7-2 with TRBJ2-5; 9 nucleotides line up with TRBD2. The germline V gene has CDR1 SGHTA and CDR2 FQGNSA. This CDR3 comprises 16 residues. J gave up 4 bases and V 2 bases, and 8 bases lay outside the gene matches. The DNA of the CDR3 is TGTGCCAGCAGCTTATCGCGGGGGGGCCTGGGAGAGACCCAGTACTTC. This codes for CASSLSRGGLGETQYF.

This clone has more than one count but fewer than ten. This sequence joins TRBV19 and TRBJ1-5, with 11 bases identical to TRBD1. This CDR3 has 17 amino acids. V lost 1 base to trimming and J lost 7 bases; unmatched junction nucleotides: 9. Germline CDR1 is LNHDA and CDR2 is SQIVND (reference sequence). In nucleotides, the CDR3 is TGTGCCAGTAGTATAGGCTGGAGTGGGACAGGGGGGCAGCCCCAGCATTTT. This translates into CASSIGWSGTGGQPQHF. The whole variable domain, filled in from reference TRBV19 and TRBJ1-5, reads DGGITQSPKYLFRKEGQNVTLSCEQNLNHDAMYWYRQDPGQGLRLIYYSQIVNDFQKGDIAEGYSVSREKKESFPLTVTSAQKNPTAFYLCASSIGWSGTGGQPQHFGDGTRLSIL.

This clone was seen a single time. The rearrangement uses TRBV6-5 and TRBJ2-5; D is uncertain. The CDR3 contains 13 residues. Trimming left V 3 bases short and J 4 bases short, with 9 bases between. Looked up from germline, CDR1 is MNHEY and CDR2 is SVGAGI. CDR3 region: CASSYRTGETQYF. The CDR3 coding sequence is TGTGCCAGCAGTTATAGAACGGGAGAGACCCAGTACTTC.

This clone was counted a few times. This chain uses TRBV11-2 with TRBJ2-7; possibly TRBD2 for D (5 bases). This CDR3 has 14 amino acids. Trimming removed 2 bases at V and 0 bases at J, with 8 bases between. Germline CDR1 and CDR2: SGHAT and FQNNGV. The CDR3 DNA reads as TGTGCCAGCAGCTTAAGCCTAGCCTCCTACGAGCAGTACTTC. Its translation: CASSLSLASYEQYF.

This clone was counted only a few times. This sequence joins TRBV27 and TRBJ1-5; 11 nucleotides match TRBD1. The germline V gene has CDR1 MNHEY and CDR2 SMNVEV (reference sequence). V shed 4 bases and J 6 bases; nucleotides not matched to a gene: 5. This CDR3 comprises 15 residues. The DNA of the CDR3 is TGTGCCAGCAGTTCCGGGACAGGGGGGGGTCAGCCCCAGCATTTT. As protein: CASSSGTGGGQPQHF.

V usage is TRBV7-9 and J usage is TRBJ1-1, with 7 bases fitting TRBD1. CDR3 size: 13 residues. Germline V gene sequence: CDR1 SEHNR, CDR2 FQNEAQ (reference sequence). The V and J ends lost 9 bases and 2 bases, in that order; junction bases with no gene match: 6. CDR3 sequence (DNA): TGTGCCAGTTCGGGACAGCTTAACACTGAAGCTTTCTTT. Protein sequence: CASSGQLNTEAFF.

This clone was seen a single time. The genes are TRBV7-8 and TRBJ1-1; D gene uncertain. The CDR3 consists of 15 residues. Looked up from germline, CDR1 is SGHVS and CDR2 is FQNEAQ. V was cut by 8 bases and J by 4 bases, with 20 bases left in between. CDR3 residues: CASSPPTRVGTEAFF. The CDR3 DNA reads TGTGCCAGCTCTCCCCCGACACGCGTGGGCACTGAAGCTTTCTTT.

This clone was observed a handful of times. The rearrangement joins TRBV18 to TRBJ1-4; the match to TRBD1 covers 10 bases. The CDR3 runs 14 residues. V dropped 3 bases and J dropped 5; count of bases not matched to a gene: 0. Germline V gene sequence: CDR1 KGHSH, CDR2 LQKENI. CDR3 protein: CASSPGQGNEKLFF. The CDR3 nucleotides read TGTGCCAGCTCACCGGGACAGGGGAATGAAAAACTGTTTTTT.

The chain uses TRBV10-3 and TRBJ2-2, with TRBD1 matching 9 bases. Germline CDR1 ENHRY, CDR2 SYGVKD. V dropped 6 bases and J dropped 1; count of bases not matched to a gene: 3. CDR3 length: 15 amino acids. The chain's CDR3 is CAISSGQGNTGELFF. The CDR3 nucleotides read TGTGCCATCAGCTCGGGACAGGGGAACACCGGGGAGCTGTTTTTT.

The V call is TRBV6-5, the J call TRBJ2-2; D not certain. V lost 0 bases to trimming and J lost 3 bases, with 11 bases between them. The CDR3 length is 16 residues. Germline values: CDR1 MNHEY, CDR2 SVGAGI. The CDR3 loop is CASSYSGLTDTGELFF. In nucleotides, the CDR3 is TGTGCCAGCAGTTACTCTGGGCTAACCGACACCGGGGAGCTGTTTTTT.

V and J are TRBV5-1 and TRBJ2-3; 7 positions match TRBD1. With 0 bases clipped from V and 2 bases from J, the junction kept 3 bases outside the gene matches. CDR3 size: 15 residues. The germline gives CDR1 SGHRS, CDR2 YFSETQ. The CDR3 region is CASSLGQGHTDTQYF. Written as DNA, the CDR3 is TGCGCCAGCAGCTTGGGACAGGGTCACACAGATACGCAGTATTTT. The full variable domain, its missing parts supplied by reference TRBV5-1 and TRBJ2-3, is KAGVTQTPRYLIKTRGQQVTLSCSPISGHRSVSWYQQTPGQGLQFLFEYFSETQRNKGNFPGRFSGRQFSNSRSEMNVSTLELGDSALYLCASSLGQGHTDTQYFGPGTRLTVL.

This rearrangement joins TRBV18 to TRBJ2-7, with 7 bases matching TRBD1. The CDR3 is made up of 14 amino acids. V was pared by 5 bases and J by 0 bases, with 4 bases of the junction left unmatched. Germline V gene data show CDR1 as KGHSH and CDR2 as LQKENI. CDR3 sequence reads: CASSSRDSSYEQYF. Here the CDR3 DNA reads TGTGCCAGCTCAAGCCGGGACAGCTCCTACGAGCAGTACTTC.

Points on this clone: Relative to the germline gene, one junction end is altered; a read error may explain this. V gene TRBV20-1 combines with J gene TRBJ1-1, with D possibly matching TRBD1 (5 bases). Germline lookup yields CDR1 DFQATT and CDR2 SNEGSKA (reference sequence). CDR3 length equals 11 residues. The CDR3 sequence: CSANMGRGPRF. For the CDR3, the DNA is TGCAGTGCTAACATGGGGCGGGGCCCTCGATTT.

The V call is TRBV9, the J call TRBJ1-2; D remains unclear. Germline-derived CDR1 and CDR2 are SGDLS and YYNGEE. The CDR3 contains 15 residues. Trimming removed 0 bases from V and 0 bases from J, with 9 bases in between. CDR3 loop: CASSVGTAANYGYTF. DNA of the CDR3: TGTGCCAGCAGCGTAGGAACCGCAGCTAACTATGGCTACACCTTC.

The chain links TRBV11-2 to TRBJ2-3, with 8 positions matching TRBD2. This CDR3 has 17 residues. J was trimmed by 2 bases and V by 2 bases; bases with no gene match: 9. Germline-derived CDR1 and CDR2 are SGHAT and FQNNGV. For the CDR3, the DNA is TGTGCCAGCAGCTTAAGTGGCGGGGGGACCTCCACAGATACGCAGTATTTT. As protein: CASSLSGGGTSTDTQYF.

The count of this clone is one. The gene calls are TRBV7-8 and TRBJ1-4; D is undetermined. Trimming took 1 base from V and 8 from J, leaving 8 bases between them. CDR1 is SGHVS and CDR2 is FQNEAQ in the germline V gene. There are 13 residues in the CDR3. CDR3: CASSLGLAEKLFF. CDR3 nucleotides: TGTGCCAGCAGCTTAGGACTGGCGGAAAAACTGTTTTTT.

The genes are TRBV19 and TRBJ1-1; no clear D gene. The germline V gene encodes CDR1 LNHDA and CDR2 SQIVND (reference sequence). This CDR3 region has 14 residues. Trimming removed 4 bases from V and 2 bases from J, with 11 bases in between. CDR3 protein: CASSKPAGNTEAFF. The CDR3 DNA reads as TGTGCCAGTAGTAAACCCGCGGGTAACACTGAAGCTTTCTTT.

This chain connects TRBV6-2 or TRBV6-3 to TRBJ2-5; 8 nucleotides match TRBD2. J lost 3 bases, V lost 4 bases, and 4 bases had no gene match. Germline V gene sequence: CDR1 MNHEY, CDR2 SVGEGT. The CDR3 runs to 14 residues. The CDR3, as DNA: TGTGCCAGCAGTTTATGGCGGGGGGAAGAGACCCAGTACTTC. It is translated as CASSLWRGEETQYF.

The chain has TRBV7-9 and TRBJ2-3, with a tentative D call TRBD1 (5 bases). From germline, CDR1 is SEHNR and CDR2 FQNEAQ (reference sequence). CDR3 length: 13 residues. V was pared by 0 bases and J by 6 bases, with 7 bases between. The CDR3 loop reads CASSLAGPDTQYF. DNA for the CDR3: TGTGCCAGCAGCTTAGCGGGGCCGGATACGCAGTATTTT. The complete variable domain, with remaining parts taken from reference TRBV7-9 and TRBJ2-3, reads DTGVSQNPRHKITKRGQNVTFRCDPISEHNRLYWYRQTLGQGPEFLTYFQNEAQLEKSRLLSDRFSAERPKGSFSTLEIQRTEQGDSAMYLCASSLAGPDTQYFGPGTRLTVL.

The chain recombines TRBV2 with TRBJ1-2; tentatively, D is TRBD1 (5 bases). V lost 7 bases, J lost 9 bases, and 21 bases lay in between. The CDR3 loop spans 14 amino acids. CDR1 is SNHLY and CDR2 is FYNNEI in the germline V gene. CDR3 coding DNA: TGTGCCAGCAACTTTCATGGACAAGGGCCGAGCTACACCTTC. This gives the protein CASNFHGQGPSYTF.

The CDR3 coding sequence is TGTGCCACCTCAGGGTTGGGGCGCAATCAGCCCCAGCATTTT. Its translation is CATSGLGRNQPQHF. This chain links TRBV19 with TRBJ1-5; D perhaps matches TRBD1 (5 bases). CDR3 length equals 14 residues. V lost 10 bases to trimming and J lost 2 bases, with 15 bases between them. Per germline, CDR1 LNHDA and CDR2 SQIVND (reference sequence).

The chain is built from TRBV30 and TRBJ2-1, with TRBD1 matching 7 bases. The junction had 6 bases not matched to a gene; V was cut back by 3 bases and J by 4 bases. This CDR3 is 14 amino acids long. Germline CDR1 is GTSNPN and CDR2 is SVGIG (reference sequence). The chain's CDR3 is CAWRTGTEYNEQFF. CDR3 nucleotides: TGTGCCTGGAGAACCGGGACAGAATACAATGAGCAGTTCTTC.